The entry below describes one T cell receptor (beta chain). Its antigen is unidentified. This record comes from a study of multiple sclerosis patients with progressive multifocal leukoencephalopathy. TCRdb keeps only in-frame clones here, not all; method: immunoSEQ multiplex PCR. Counted here are about 30,000 clones, roughly 85% occurring once; the ten biggest clones make up under 15%. Trimming shortened V by 5 bases and J by 3 bases, and 12 bases separated the two germline ends. CDR1 is SGHVS, CDR2 FQNEAQ, per germline. The CDR3 spans 14 residues. Time point in this sample: time of PML onset. After roughly 15 to 56 months on natalizumab, the natalizumab-treated patients developed PML. T3 refers to blood collected at the onset of PML. Study-level results: Preferential TRBV-TRBJ pairings or common gene usage were not detected at PML. PML-onset expanded TRB clones were detectable before and during natalizumab therapy.

The sample here was PBMCs, taken from a patient treated with natalizumab. The rearrangement uses TRBV7-8 and TRBJ2-3; the D call may be TRBD1 or TRBD2 (5 bases each). The clonotype was recovered from a young woman with progressive multifocal leukoencephalopathy. CDR3 loop: CASSRGTATDTQYF. Written as DNA, the CDR3 is TGTGCCAGCAGCCGTGGGACGGCGACAGATACGCAGTATTTT.